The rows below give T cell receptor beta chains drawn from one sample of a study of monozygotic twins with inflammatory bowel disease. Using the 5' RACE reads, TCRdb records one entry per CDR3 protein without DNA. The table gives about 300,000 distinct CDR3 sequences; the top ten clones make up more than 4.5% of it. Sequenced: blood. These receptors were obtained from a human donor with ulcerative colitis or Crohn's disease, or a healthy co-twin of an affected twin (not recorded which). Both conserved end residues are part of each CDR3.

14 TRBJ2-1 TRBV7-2 CASSPRTGLNEQFF
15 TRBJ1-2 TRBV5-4 CASSFLWGGSYGYTF
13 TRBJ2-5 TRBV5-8 CASSDRGWETQYF
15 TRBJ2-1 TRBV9 CASSVQVYSYNEQFF
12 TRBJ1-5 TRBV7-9 CASSSDDQPQHF
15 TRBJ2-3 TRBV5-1 CASSLARGQTDTQYF
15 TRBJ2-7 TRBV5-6 CASSGDRGRGYEQYF
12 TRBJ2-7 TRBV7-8 CASSFSRDEQYF
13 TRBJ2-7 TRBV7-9 CASSFHSGGEQYF
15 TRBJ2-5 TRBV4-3 CASSQGQGFGETQYF
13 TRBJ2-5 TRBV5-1 CASRASAGETQYF
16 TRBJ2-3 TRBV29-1 CSVEETGQPNTDTQYF
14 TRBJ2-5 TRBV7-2 CASSLSGHQETQYF
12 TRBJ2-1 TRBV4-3 CASSRARGEQFF
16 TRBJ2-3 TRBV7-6 CASSPGLAGGADTQYF
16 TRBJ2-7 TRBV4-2 CASSQTGLAGTYEQYF
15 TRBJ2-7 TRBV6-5 CASSSTGLGSYEQYF
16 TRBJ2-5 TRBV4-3 CASSPGLAGREETQYF
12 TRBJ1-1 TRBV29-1 CSERPGNTEAFF
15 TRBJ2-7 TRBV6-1 CASSRTGLTVGEQYF
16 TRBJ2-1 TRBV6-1 CASSEYTSGRLYEQFF
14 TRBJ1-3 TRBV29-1 CSVDSLGSGNTIYF
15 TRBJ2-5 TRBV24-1 CATSDFDFLLEAQYF
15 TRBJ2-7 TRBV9 CASSVAGRGGDEQYF
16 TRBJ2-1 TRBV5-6 CASSLGAGQSYNEQFF
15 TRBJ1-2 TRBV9 CASSVDFGKGYGYTF
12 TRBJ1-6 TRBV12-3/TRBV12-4 CASSLYITPLHF
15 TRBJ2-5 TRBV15 CATYPHGGSGETQYF
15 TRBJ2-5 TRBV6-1 CASSPSGMVQETQYF
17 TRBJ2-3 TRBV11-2 CASSLDRFLEYTDTQYF
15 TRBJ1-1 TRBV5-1 CASSRASLTGPEAFF